This T cell receptor (beta chain) was sequenced in a study of cytomegalovirus exposure and HLA in healthy donors. The germline CDR1 and CDR2 sequences are SGHTS and YDEGEE. The germline V and J ends were trimmed by 6 bases and 6 bases, with 21 bases remaining between them. The CDR3 sequence is 15 residues long. General study points: It was confirmed in vitro that a few of the CMV-associated chains were specific for CMV antigens.

Notes on this clone: Its antigen is still unknown.

Use of 60 Vbeta and 13 Jbeta primers characterized the PCR. Profiled with immunoSEQ multiplex PCR; TCRdb holds only in-frame clones, not every one. The data hold around 150,000 clones, with roughly 80% observed a single time. Sequencing was carried out using PBMCs. The chain links TRBV5-8 to TRBJ1-2, with TRBD1 as a possible D gene (5 bases). The sequence was obtained from a man aged 50 to 60 in good health and CMV-seropositive. CDR3 in amino acids: CASNPLGGNADGYTF. The DNA of the CDR3 is TGTGCCAGCAACCCTTTGGGGGGGAACGCTGATGGCTACACCTTC.